The 7 T cell receptor beta chains reported below all come from one sample, sequenced in a study of cytomegalovirus exposure and HLA in healthy donors. 13 Jbeta primers and 60 Vbeta primers were used for the PCR. Profiling relied on immunoSEQ multiplex PCR, and the TCRdb table lists in-frame clones only, not all of them. The sample records some 250,000 clones, roughly 80% being singletons. Sequenced material: PBMCs. These receptors came from a middle-aged woman in good health and CMV-seropositive.

The chain couples TRBV21-1 to TRBJ2-7; the table assigns TRBD2, which was not confirmed against the DNA. TRBV21-1 is described as a pseudogene. The CDR3 runs 13 residues. The CDR3 DNA is TGTGCCAGCAGCAACGGGAAACCCTACGAGCAGTACTTC. It encodes CASSNGKPYEQYF.

This clone was counted a single time. The rearrangement uses TRBV6-5 and TRBJ1-6, with D perhaps TRBD1 (5 bases). Germline CDR1 is MNHEY and CDR2 is SVGAGI. There are 13 residues in the CDR3. Trimming pared 10 bases from V and 9 bases from J, leaving 16 bases between. The CDR3 DNA reads TGTGCCACCCAGGTCGGGGGAGGTTCACCCCTCCACTTT. Amino acids: CATQVGGGSPLHF.

This chain connects TRBV9 to TRBJ2-3; no reliable D call. The CDR3 sequence is 15 residues long. Looked up from germline, CDR1 is SGDLS and CDR2 is YYNGEE. Trimming took 3 bases from V and 6 from J, leaving 17 bases between them. As DNA, the CDR3 is TGTGCCAGCAGCGCCCTCCCTTCTAGAACGGATACGCAGTATTTT. This gives the protein CASSALPSRTDTQYF.

The chain recombines TRBV5-8 with TRBJ2-5, with 9 bases identical to TRBD1. V trimming: 0 bases; J trimming: 4 bases; junction bases outside the gene matches: 7. The CDR3 covers 16 residues. Per germline, CDR1 SGHTS and CDR2 YDEGEE. CDR3 sequence: CASSLARTGVGETQYF. The CDR3 DNA is TGTGCCAGCAGCTTGGCCCGGACAGGGGTAGGAGAGACCCAGTACTTC.

In this sample, this clone turned up once. The chain has TRBV6-5 and TRBJ1-5; tentatively, D is TRBD1 (5 bases). V was clipped by 8 bases and J by 5 bases, with 10 bases between them. CDR3 length: 12 amino acids. CDR1 is MNHEY, CDR2 SVGAGI, per germline. The CDR3: CASGREDQPQHF. CDR3 DNA sequence: TGTGCCAGCGGCAGGGAGGATCAGCCCCAGCATTTT.

The V call is TRBV4-2, the J call TRBJ2-5; the match to TRBD1 covers 7 bases. The junction had 2 bases not matched to a gene; V was cut back by 3 bases and J by 4 bases. The CDR3 extends over 13 amino acids. CDR1 LGHNA and CDR2 YNFKEQ come from the germline V gene. The CDR3 loop is CASSQGQIETQYF. The CDR3 DNA reads TGTGCCAGCAGCCAGGGACAGATAGAGACCCAGTACTTC.

V is TRBV29-1 and J is TRBJ2-1; 9 nucleotides match TRBD1. Per the germline V gene, CDR1 is SQVTM and CDR2 is ANQGSEA. V was clipped by 4 bases and J by 2 bases; unmatched bases: 15. This CDR3 region has 18 residues. CDR3 coding DNA: TGCAGCGTTGGGACAGGGGCCTTCGGAGACCCCCCCTACAATGAGCAGTTCTTC. Translating gives CSVGTGAFGDPPYNEQFF.